The sequence of this T cell receptor (beta chain) was determined in a study of blood T cell repertoires in COVID-19. Study-level background: Sites across the United States, Italy and Spain contributed samples from acute and convalescent COVID-19. T cells, B-cell-depleted T cells, or PBMCs supplied cDNA or gDNA.

This clone came up once. Authors' analysis steps: For nucleated cells, counts were estimated from reference gene primer amplification. The method was immunoSEQ multiplex PCR; TCRdb's version includes in-frame clones alone and lacks a portion of them. The DNA gave D and trimming, while V, J and clone size come from that table. This table has 70,000 to 95,000 clones, roughly 82% appearing once. Trimming cost V 3 bases and J 2 bases; bases outside gene matches: 3. The CDR3 loop spans 15 amino acids. Per the germline V gene, CDR1 is SGHVS and CDR2 is FQNEAQ. The chain joins TRBV7-8 to TRBJ2-2; 7 bases fit TRBD1. The sample comprised peripheral blood. The receptor was isolated from a human donor in a cohort sampled during active COVID-19. CDR3 in DNA: TGTGCCAGCAGCTTCGACAGGGATAACACCGGGGAGCTGTTTTTT. Translated, it gives CASSFDRDNTGELFF.